This T cell receptor beta chain was documented in a study of human T cells and chemical hapten exposure. The authors' total RNA extraction used unfractionated whole blood. Germline CDR1 reads SGHTA; CDR2 reads FQGTGA. The CDR3 runs 16 residues. Trimming pared 1 base from V and 0 bases from J, leaving 10 bases between. This clonotype was picked up many times. What the library attached to individual cDNA molecules were unique molecular identifiers. TCRdb redid the calling of the 5' RACE reads with MiXCR, one entry per CDR3 protein. The sample lists about 140,000 distinct CDR3 sequences, around 4.1% occurring once.

V usage is TRBV7-3 and J usage is TRBJ2-4, with D possibly TRBD1 on 6 matching bases. This clonotype was sampled from a female donor in good health. CDR3 protein: CASSLRPGVAKNIQYF. Written as DNA, the CDR3 is TGTGCCAGCAGCTTAAGGCCAGGGGTAGCCAAAAACATTCAGTACTTC.